This T cell receptor beta chain came from a study of blood T cells in healthy people across ages. Study observations and caveats: Samples with more naive T cells showed higher observed beta diversity. The lack of PBMC sorting stopped any conclusive naive versus antigen-experienced comparison. Total diversity from one million sequenced T cells was likely underestimated.

About this clonotype itself: Its antigen remains unknown.

The CDR3 runs to 14 residues. CDR1 SGHAT and CDR2 FQNNGV come from the germline V gene. V lost 2 bases and J lost 9, with 14 bases in between. Donors each provided ten milliliters of peripheral blood. Using a J-beta primer mix together with a sample-barcoded 5' primer, a second PCR was run for roughly 6 to 11 cycles. TCRdb reprocessed the 5' RACE reads with MiXCR, giving one entry per CDR3 protein. The sample includes 2 million or so distinct CDR3 sequences, less than 50% of them seen just once. The receptor was isolated from a woman aged 35 to 49 in good health. Sequencing was performed on blood. V is TRBV11-2 and J is TRBJ2-1; D gene ambiguous. CDR3 sequence (DNA): TGTGCCAGCAGCTTACTCTCTAGAGCCGGTGAGCAGTTCTTC. Amino acid sequence: CASSLLSRAGEQFF.